This entry lists 32 T cell receptor beta chains sequenced from one sample in a study of graft-versus-host responses after intestinal transplantation. No antigen is known for these receptors. Libraries were prepared by immunoSEQ multiplex PCR; TCRdb keeps only in-frame clonotypes and omits some of them. This table holds 80,000 to 100,000 clones, approximately 90% found once. Sequenced material: unstimulated CD4+ T cells sorted from spleen or lymph node cells, taken before intestinal transplant. These receptors were collected from a human donor who received an intestinal transplant.

The rearrangement joins TRBV6-4 to TRBJ2-7; no clear D. The CDR3 contains 14 residues. Trimming removed 2 bases at V and 2 bases at J, with 10 bases between. CDR1 is MRHNA, CDR2 SNTAGT, per germline. This CDR3 reads CASSDDLEPYEQYF. DNA of the CDR3: TGTGCCAGCAGTGACGATTTAGAGCCCTACGAGCAGTACTTC.

The chain combines TRBV7-2 with TRBJ2-1; 12 bases line up with TRBD2. The CDR3 runs to 15 residues. V lost 5 bases and J lost 15; bases outside the gene matches: 14. Germline lookup yields CDR1 SGHTA and CDR2 FQGNSA. As DNA, the CDR3 is TGTGCCAGCAGCCGAGCTAGCGGGGGGGCGGGGTCTCCGTTCTTC. Translating gives CASSRASGGAGSPFF.

This sequence joins TRBV7-6 and TRBJ2-1; D possibly corresponds to TRBD1 (5 bases). Germline-derived CDR1 and CDR2 are SGHVS and FNYEAQ. This CDR3 has 14 residues. With 0 bases removed from V and 7 bases from J, the gap between germline ends came to 10 bases. The CDR3 loop is CASSLAPGFNEQFF. CDR3 DNA: TGTGCCAGCAGCTTAGCCCCAGGGTTTAATGAGCAGTTCTTC.

V is TRBV13 and J is TRBJ1-1, with D perhaps matching TRBD1 (6 bases). The CDR3 consists of 16 residues. Germline CDR1 reads PRHDT; CDR2 reads FYEKMQ (reference sequence). Trimming shortened V by 5 bases and J by 0 bases, and 16 bases separated the two germline ends. The CDR3 loop reads CASSPRQDKLNTEAFF. CDR3 nucleotides: TGTGCCAGCAGCCCACGACAGGACAAATTGAACACTGAAGCTTTCTTT. The entire variable domain, with the rest obtained from reference TRBV13 and TRBJ1-1, is as follows: AAGVIQSPRHLIKEKRETATLKCYPIPRHDTVYWYQQGPGQDPQFLISFYEKMQSDKGSIPDRFSAQQFSDYHSELNMSSLELGDSALYFCASSPRQDKLNTEAFFGQGTRLTVV.

The V and J genes are TRBV5-1 and TRBJ1-4; TRBD1 aligns across 7 bases. The CDR3 has 16 residues. J gave up 8 bases and V 4 bases, and 14 bases lay outside the gene matches. The germline V gene has CDR1 SGHRS and CDR2 YFSETQ. The CDR3, as DNA: TGCGCCAGCAGCGAGAACCCGACAGGGCGCTTGGAAAAACTGTTTTTT. Amino acid sequence: CASSENPTGRLEKLFF. The variable domain in full, completed from reference TRBV5-1 and TRBJ1-4, reads KAGVTQTPRYLIKTRGQQVTLSCSPISGHRSVSWYQQTPGQGLQFLFEYFSETQRNKGNFPGRFSGRQFSNSRSEMNVSTLELGDSALYLCASSENPTGRLEKLFFGSGTQLSVL.

This rearrangement joins TRBV19 to TRBJ1-5, with TRBD1 as a possible D gene (6 bases). With 8 bases removed from V and 0 bases from J, the gap between germline ends came to 23 bases. CDR1 and CDR2 from the germline V gene are LNHDA and SQIVND (reference sequence). This CDR3 has 18 amino acids. The CDR3 loop is CASPLGAVNLYSNQPQHF. Here the CDR3 DNA reads TGTGCCAGTCCCTTGGGGGCCGTAAACCTTTATAGCAATCAGCCCCAGCATTTT.

The V gene is TRBV23-1, the J gene TRBJ2-2; 8 bases line up with TRBD1. TRBV23-1 is filed as an ORF, its function uncertain. CDR3 length: 14 residues. V lost 3 bases to trimming and J lost 9 bases; unmatched junction nucleotides: 6. Written as DNA, the CDR3 is TGCGCCAGCAGTCACCAGGACAGGGCATGGGAGCTGTTTTTT. Protein product: CASSHQDRAWELFF.

This clone was observed a single time. The genes are TRBV4-1 and TRBJ2-2, with D perhaps TRBD2 (7 bases). The CDR3 runs to 16 residues. Deletions cut 4 bases from V and 5 bases from J, with 17 bases between. Germline assignment: CDR1 MGHRA and CDR2 YSYEKL. For the CDR3, the DNA is TGCGCCAGCAGCCGGAGGGGGGGCGGAAGGACCGGGGAGCTGTTTTTT. This translates into CASSRRGGGRTGELFF.

The chain is built from TRBV5-1 and TRBJ1-6; D is ambiguous. Trimming shortened V by 0 bases and J by 7 bases, and 8 bases separated the two germline ends. The germline CDR1 and CDR2 sequences are SGHRS and YFSETQ. The CDR3 consists of 14 residues. The CDR3 nucleotides read TGCGCCAGCAGCTTGGACCGCCGGAATTCACCCCTCCACTTT. As protein: CASSLDRRNSPLHF. Full variable domain (missing parts from reference TRBV5-1 and TRBJ1-6): KAGVTQTPRYLIKTRGQQVTLSCSPISGHRSVSWYQQTPGQGLQFLFEYFSETQRNKGNFPGRFSGRQFSNSRSEMNVSTLELGDSALYLCASSLDRRNSPLHFGNGTRLTVT.

The chain links TRBV5-5 to TRBJ1-6; the D is unclear. V dropped 0 bases and J dropped 3 bases, with 4 bases sitting between them. The CDR3 has 14 amino acids. Germline CDR1 reads SGHKS; CDR2 reads YYEKEE (reference sequence). The DNA for the CDR3 is TGTGCCAGCAGCTTGGGACACTATAATTCACCCCTCCACTTT. Translating gives CASSLGHYNSPLHF.

The chain links TRBV20-1 to TRBJ2-5; no clear D gene. Germline loops: CDR1 DFQATT, CDR2 SNEGSKA (reference sequence). The V gene lost 7 bases and the J gene lost 0 bases, with 6 bases spanning the gap. The CDR3 loop spans 11 amino acids. In DNA, the CDR3 is TGCAGTGGTGGCTACCAAGAGACCCAGTACTTC. Protein product: CSGGYQETQYF.

Remarks on this clone: One end of the junction varies from germline; a read error may be responsible. Other DNA sequences in this sample translate to the same CDR3. This chain uses TRBV30 with TRBJ1-6; 8 nucleotides agree with TRBD1. The germline V gene encodes CDR1 GTSNPN and CDR2 SVGIG (reference sequence). The CDR3 consists of 14 residues. This chain's CDR3 is CAWSVDRGYSPLHF. In nucleotides, the CDR3 is TGTGCCTGGAGCGTCGACAGGGGATATTCGCCCCTCCACTTT.

The rearrangement uses TRBV9 and TRBJ2-5; tentative D call: TRBD2 (5 bases). Germline V gives CDR1 SGDLS, CDR2 YYNGEE. The CDR3 length is 14 residues. Trimming took off 0 bases at V and 5 bases at J, with 11 bases between the two ends. CDR3 sequence reads: CASSVGLGGETQYF. The CDR3 bases are TGTGCCAGCAGCGTAGGGTTAGGCGGGGAGACCCAGTACTTC. Looking up the rest from reference TRBV9 and TRBJ2-5 gives the full variable domain: DSGVTQTPKHLITATGQRVTLRCSPRSGDLSVYWYQQSLDQGLQFLIQYYNGEERAKGNILERFSAQQFPDLHSELNLSSLELGDSALYFCASSVGLGGETQYFGPGTRLLVL.

The chain couples TRBV19 to TRBJ1-2; 9 positions agree with TRBD1. Germline V gives CDR1 LNHDA, CDR2 SQIVND (reference sequence). V trimming: 9 bases; J trimming: 0 bases; junction bases outside the gene matches: 14. The CDR3 length is 17 residues. Written as DNA, the CDR3 is TGTGCCAGCAGCGTAAGACAGGGGGGGTACACTAACTATGGCTACACCTTC. It is translated as CASSVRQGGYTNYGYTF.

The chain joins TRBV7-7 to TRBJ2-1, with 7 bases that match TRBD2. The J segment lost 0 bases and the V segment lost 5 bases, leaving 10 bases of the junction unmatched. The CDR3 has 17 residues. Germline V gene data show CDR1 as SSHAT and CDR2 as FNYEAQ (reference sequence). CDR3 sequence reads: CASSPTSVLSSYNEQFF. The CDR3 nucleotides read TGTGCCAGCAGCCCAACTAGCGTCCTGAGCTCCTACAATGAGCAGTTCTTC.

The genes are TRBV29-1 and TRBJ2-2; 12 nucleotides agree with TRBD2. J was trimmed by 2 bases and V by 4 bases; bases with no gene match: 2. The CDR3 is 15 residues long. Germline values: CDR1 SQVTM, CDR2 ANQGSEA. CDR3 residues: CSVGLAGANTGELFF. CDR3 nucleotide sequence: TGCAGCGTTGGACTAGCGGGAGCCAACACCGGGGAGCTGTTTTTT.

The CDR3 DNA reads TGTGCCATCAGCGACAGGGATAGCACAGATACGCAGTATTTT. Its protein product is CAISDRDSTDTQYF. The rearrangement links TRBV10-3 to TRBJ2-3; TRBD1 agrees at 7 bases. Germline V CDR1 and CDR2: ENHRY, SYGVKD. The CDR3 spans 14 residues. J was trimmed by 0 bases and V by 6 bases; bases with no gene match: 3.

The genes are TRBV19 and TRBJ1-2; D not resolved. The CDR3 totals 15 residues. Germline CDR1 reads LNHDA; CDR2 reads SQIVND (reference sequence). The V gene lost 11 bases and the J gene lost 0 bases, with 19 bases spanning the gap. The CDR3 DNA reads TGTGCCTCCAAGGCCGTAGATCTAGCTAACTATGGCTACACCTTC. Translation gives CASKAVDLANYGYTF.

The chain recombines TRBV6-6 with TRBJ2-7; TRBD2 matches at 7 bases. The germline V gene encodes CDR1 MNHNY and CDR2 SVGAGI (reference sequence). This CDR3 is built from 13 residues. V trimming: 7 bases; J trimming: 0 bases; junction bases outside the gene matches: 3. The CDR3 region is CASTGTNSYEQYF. The CDR3 nucleotides are TGTGCCAGCACCGGGACTAACTCCTACGAGCAGTACTTC.

This clone appeared a single time. The rearrangement joins TRBV7-9 to TRBJ1-1; no reliable D call. CDR3 size: 15 residues. Between the trimmed V and J ends, which lost 3 bases and 5 bases, there was a span of 16 bases. CDR1 is SEHNR, CDR2 FQNEAQ, per germline (reference sequence). The CDR3: CASSFGSVRGTEAFF. Here the CDR3 DNA reads TGTGCCAGCAGCTTTGGGTCAGTCCGGGGAACTGAAGCTTTCTTT.

This clone was seen only once. The rearrangement links TRBV7-8 to TRBJ2-7, with D possibly TRBD1 on 5 matching bases. Trimming stripped 4 bases from V and 3 bases from J, with 7 bases between. This CDR3 has 12 amino acids. From germline, CDR1 is SGHVS and CDR2 FQNEAQ. The DNA of the CDR3 is TGTGCCAGCAGCTCTCAGGGCTACGAGCAGTACTTC. It encodes CASSSQGYEQYF.

The chain combines TRBV5-6 with TRBJ1-6, with 7 bases matching TRBD1. The germline V gene encodes CDR1 SGHDT and CDR2 YYEEEE. V dropped 0 bases and J dropped 7; count of bases not matched to a gene: 1. CDR3 size: 14 residues. The CDR3 loop is CASSLDRGNSPLHF. DNA for the CDR3: TGTGCCAGCAGCTTGGACAGGGGCAATTCACCCCTCCACTTT.

This rearrangement joins TRBV7-9 to TRBJ2-7, with D unclear. Germline values: CDR1 SEHNR, CDR2 FQNEAQ (reference sequence). This CDR3 region has 12 residues. V lost 1 base and J 4 bases, leaving 5 bases between the germline ends. The CDR3, as DNA: TGTGCCAGCAGCTTAGTCGGGTACGAGCAGTACTTC. It specifies CASSLVGYEQYF.

The CDR3 reads CASSSLRGDASQGQFF. The DNA for the CDR3 is TGTGCCAGCAGCTCACTCAGGGGGGACGCCTCACAGGGGCAGTTCTTC. The gene calls are TRBV7-7 and TRBJ2-1, with a tentative D call TRBD1 (7 bases). V gave up 4 bases and J gave up 12 bases, with 25 bases separating them. The CDR3 sequence is 16 residues long. Germline CDR1 and CDR2: SSHAT and FNYEAQ (reference sequence).

The chain uses TRBV5-1 and TRBJ2-7, with D perhaps TRBD1 (6 bases). The germline CDR1 and CDR2 sequences are SGHRS and YFSETQ. Trimming cost V 0 bases and J 7 bases, with 17 bases left between them. CDR3 length equals 15 residues. Here the CDR3 DNA reads TGCGCCAGCAGCTTGGCAGGGACACGACTACGAGAGCAGTACTTC. It is translated as CASSLAGTRLREQYF.

This chain uses TRBV28 with TRBJ2-7; D possibly corresponds to TRBD1 (5 bases). The germline V gene has CDR1 MDHEN and CDR2 SYDVKM. The CDR3 contains 16 residues. V gave up 2 bases and J gave up 2 bases, with 16 bases separating them. The CDR3 nucleotides are TGTGCCAGCAGTTTACTAGGGGCGACCCGCCCCTACGAGCAGTACTTC. This encodes CASSLLGATRPYEQYF.

This sequence joins TRBV19 and TRBJ1-2; D remains ambiguous. V was clipped by 9 bases and J by 0 bases, with 14 bases between them. Germline V gene data show CDR1 as LNHDA and CDR2 as SQIVND (reference sequence). This CDR3 region has 14 residues. CDR3 DNA: TGTGCCAGCAAACGGGTTCCAGCTAACTATGGCTACACCTTC. Its protein product is CASKRVPANYGYTF.

The rearrangement uses TRBV5-1 and TRBJ1-1; 9 bases agree with TRBD1. The germline V gene encodes CDR1 SGHRS and CDR2 YFSETQ. CDR3 length: 16 amino acids. The V segment lost 1 base and the J segment 0 bases; nucleotides outside the gene matches: 4. The CDR3 spells CASSLTGGLMNTEAFF. Written as DNA, the CDR3 is TGCGCCAGCAGCTTGACAGGGGGCCTAATGAACACTGAAGCTTTCTTT. Full variable domain (rest looked up from reference TRBV5-1 and TRBJ1-1): KAGVTQTPRYLIKTRGQQVTLSCSPISGHRSVSWYQQTPGQGLQFLFEYFSETQRNKGNFPGRFSGRQFSNSRSEMNVSTLELGDSALYLCASSLTGGLMNTEAFFGQGTRLTVV.

The chain is built from TRBV5-8 and TRBJ1-6; the D is unclear. The length of the CDR3 is 14 residues. The germline CDR1 and CDR2 sequences are SGHTS and YDEGEE. V was trimmed by 2 bases and J by 9 bases, leaving 12 bases between them. In nucleotides, the CDR3 is TGTGCCAGCAGCTTAGATCGGCGGGGTTCACCCCTCCACTTT. Translation gives CASSLDRRGSPLHF.

The genes are TRBV4-3 and TRBJ2-7; unclear D gene. The CDR3 has 15 amino acids. Trimming took off 0 bases at V and 2 bases at J, with 11 bases between the two ends. Germline CDR1 and CDR2: LGHNA and YSLEER. CDR3 amino acids: CASSQDWAVTYEQYF. The CDR3 bases are TGCGCCAGCAGCCAAGATTGGGCAGTCACCTACGAGCAGTACTTC.

The rearrangement joins TRBV19 to TRBJ1-1; D call uncertain. Trimming pared 5 bases from V and 5 bases from J, leaving 15 bases between. The CDR3 contains 14 residues. Germline V gene sequence: CDR1 LNHDA, CDR2 SQIVND (reference sequence). CDR3 coding DNA: TGTGCCAGTAGTCCCCCGCGAGAGACTACTGAAGCTTTCTTT. It yields the protein CASSPPRETTEAFF.

The J gene is TRBJ2-1, the V gene TRBV7-8, with 7 positions matching TRBD2. In germline, CDR1 is SGHVS, CDR2 FQNEAQ. The CDR3 spans 14 residues. V lost 3 bases and J lost 10; bases outside the gene matches: 9. The DNA of the CDR3 is TGTGCCAGCAGCTTCACTAGCGCTTTTCGGGAGCAGTTCTTC. Translation gives CASSFTSAFREQFF.